This is a list of T cell receptor beta chains from one sample in a study of breast tumors, draining lymph nodes, adjacent tissues. TCRdb independently ran MiXCR on the multiplex PCR reads; one entry per CDR3 protein. This table holds more than 100,000 distinct CDR3 sequences, 20% to 25% found once. The sample taken for sequencing was axillary lymph node tissue. All receptors come from a female donor with breast cancer. Some clones in this sample may be carry-over from other donors' samples. Both conserved end residues are part of each CDR3. A D gene is named only where the DNA matches it firmly. Part of the rows lack a size; the others show once, few, many or a class for expanded clones.

TRBD1 TRBJ2-7 TRBV20-1 - TGCAGTGCTATCCCCGGGACAGAGGGCAGACATGAGCAGTACTTC CSAIPGTEGRHEQYF
TRBD2 TRBJ2-1 TRBV30 many TGTGCCTGGAGTCCCAGCGGGAGCGTCCACAATGAGCAGTTCTTC CAWSPSGSVHNEQFF
TRBD2 TRBJ2-5 TRBV12-3/TRBV12-4 many TGTGCCAGCAAACCGGGACTAGCGGGGGGGACCCAGTACTTC CASKPGLAGGTQYF
TRBD2 TRBJ2-5 TRBV3-1 - TGTGCCAGCAGCCATAGACTAGCGGGCCGCCAAGAGACCCAGTACTTC CASSHRLAGRQETQYF
TRBD1 TRBJ2-4 TRBV6-1 - TGTGCCAGCAGCTCCGGGACAGGGGGCGGCCTTAACATTCAGTACTTC CASSSGTGGGLNIQYF
TRBD1 TRBJ1-4 TRBV7-6 - TGTGCCAGCAGCCTGGGACAGGGGGACGAAAAACTGTTTTTT CASSLGQGDEKLFF
TRBD1 TRBJ1-2 TRBV12-5 many TGTGCTAGTGGTCGGGACAGCCAAATCTATGGCTACACCTTC CASGRDSQIYGYTF
- TRBJ2-5 TRBV11-2 many TGTGCCAGCAGCTTAGGTATGGGGAGGTCTGCTGGTGAGACCCAGTACTTC CASSLGMGRSAGETQYF
- TRBJ1-3 TRBV9 many TGTGCCAGCAGCGTAGCTCCCCTTGACTCTGGAAACACCATATATTTT CASSVAPLDSGNTIYF
- TRBJ2-1 TRBV14 many TGTGCCAGCAGCCAAGTCTATGGGGGTGGTGAGCAGTTCTTC CASSQVYGGGEQFF
- TRBJ1-2 TRBV5-6 many TGTGCCAGCAGCTCCCGCCTGACAGCGGGCGGAGGCTACACCTTC CASSSRLTAGGGYTF
TRBD2 TRBJ2-5 TRBV20-1 many TGCAGTGCACCCCCGGTGACTAGCGCCCAGTCGGAGACCCAGTACTTC CSAPPVTSAQSETQYF
- TRBJ2-3 TRBV5-8 many TGTGCCAGCAGCTTGGATGGGGGGCCTACAGATACGCAGTATTTT CASSLDGGPTDTQYF
- TRBJ2-5 TRBV12-3/TRBV12-4 - TGTGCCAGCAGTTTGTTGGGACTCCGAGGCCAGTACTTC CASSLLGLRGQYF